What follows are 12 T cell receptor beta chains derived from one specimen sequenced in a study of T cells in Graves' hyperthyroidism and ophthalmopathy. TCR beta CDR3 regions were amplified from RNA. The HTBI primer set served for first-round RT-PCR of the TCR CDR3. One entry per CDR3 protein, called by TCRdb with MiXCR from the multiplex PCR reads. The sample has 560,000 or so distinct CDR3 sequences; about 20% are singletons. Sequencing was performed on blood. Source of these receptors: a middle-aged man with Graves' ophthalmopathy.

The V and J genes are TRBV30 and TRBJ1-1; D gene unclear. This CDR3 contains 16 residues. The V and J ends lost 2 bases and 0 bases respectively, with 16 bases between them. CDR1 is GTSNPN and CDR2 is SVGIG in the germline V gene (reference sequence). The CDR3 region is CAWSRLWSSLNTEAFF. The CDR3 DNA reads TGTGCCTGGAGTCGGCTATGGAGCAGTTTGAACACTGAAGCTTTCTTT.

The rearrangement uses TRBV6-2 or TRBV6-3 and TRBJ2-5; 7 nucleotides align to TRBD1. The V and J ends lost 6 bases and 5 bases, in that order; junction bases with no gene match: 9. Germline CDR1 MNHEY, CDR2 SVGEGT. This CDR3 has 14 residues. The CDR3 DNA follows: TGTGCCAGCAGCCGCAGACAGGGTGGGGAGACCCAGTACTTC. Protein sequence: CASSRRQGGETQYF.

The chain employs TRBV6-2 or TRBV6-3 and TRBJ2-3; 14 bases align to TRBD2. The J segment lost 5 bases and the V segment lost 0 bases, leaving 7 bases of the junction unmatched. CDR1 is MNHEY and CDR2 is SVGEGT in the germline V gene. The CDR3 totals 18 residues. For the CDR3, the DNA is TGTGCCAGCAGTTACTCACCGGGACTAGCGGGAGTAGGAGATACGCAGTATTTT. This encodes CASSYSPGLAGVGDTQYF.

This clonotype has a count of ten or more. This chain uses TRBV4-1 with TRBJ2-5; no firm D call. The CDR3 spans 13 residues. From germline, CDR1 is MGHRA and CDR2 YSYEKL. Trimming removed 0 bases at V and 7 bases at J, with 9 bases between. This CDR3 reads CASSQEAQLTQYF. Written as DNA, the CDR3 is TGCGCCAGCAGCCAAGAAGCTCAGTTGACCCAGTACTTC.

This clonotype has ten or more counts. The gene calls are TRBV15 and TRBJ2-5; D ambiguous. Germline CDR1 is LNHNV and CDR2 is YYDKDF (reference sequence). The ends were cut back, 0 bases at V and 5 bases at J, with 13 bases in the middle. The CDR3 sequence is 15 residues long. DNA of the CDR3: TGTGCCACCAGCAGAGATGTAGCCCACGGGGAGACCCAGTACTTC. This codes for CATSRDVAHGETQYF. The full variable domain, completed using reference TRBV15 and TRBJ2-5, is DAMVIQNPRYQVTQFGKPVTLSCSQTLNHNVMYWYQQKSSQAPKLLFHYYDKDFNNEADTPDNFQSRRPNTSFCFLDIRSPGLGDTAMYLCATSRDVAHGETQYFGPGTRLLVL.

This clonotype was seen a handful of times. The gene calls are TRBV6-2 or TRBV6-3 and TRBJ1-5; D may be TRBD1 (6 bases). CDR1 and CDR2 (germline): MNHEY, SVGEGT. V was cut by 2 bases and J by 2 bases, with 10 bases left in between. The CDR3 length is 15 residues. CDR3 amino acids: CASSYARQGNQPQHF. CDR3 sequence (DNA): TGTGCCAGCAGTTACGCTAGACAGGGCAATCAGCCCCAGCATTTT.

The genes are TRBV7-9 and TRBJ1-6, with TRBD1 as a possible D gene (5 bases). The V gene's germline CDR1 is SEHNR and CDR2 FQNEAQ (reference sequence). The CDR3 spans 16 residues. V lost 1 base to trimming and J lost 8 bases, with 15 bases between them. CDR3 sequence reads: CASSLVGEGWDSPLHF. CDR3 bases: TGTGCCAGCAGCTTAGTCGGGGAGGGGTGGGATTCACCCCTCCACTTT.

Many counts were recorded for this clonotype. The rearrangement links TRBV12-3 or TRBV12-4 to TRBJ2-3; D gene uncertain. V lost 6 bases and J lost 0, with 13 bases in between. The CDR3 covers 15 residues. CDR3: CASSFGWASTDTQYF. The CDR3 bases are TGTGCCAGCAGCTTCGGGTGGGCCAGCACAGATACGCAGTATTTT.

In its sample, this clonotype was seen once. The rearrangement links TRBV29-1 to TRBJ1-2, with TRBD1 matching over 7 bases. This CDR3 has 13 amino acids. Trimming removed 1 base from V and 4 bases from J; junction bases left unmatched: 3. Germline loops: CDR1 SQVTM, CDR2 ANQGSEA. Here the CDR3 reads CSVEVGTVYGYTF. For the CDR3, the DNA is TGCAGCGTTGAAGTCGGGACAGTCTATGGCTACACCTTC.

The V and J genes are TRBV4-2 and TRBJ2-7; 12 positions match TRBD1. J gave up 5 bases and V 0 bases, and 8 bases lay outside the gene matches. Per the germline V gene, CDR1 is LGHNA and CDR2 is YNFKEQ. The CDR3 loop spans 17 amino acids. Written as DNA, the CDR3 is TGTGCCAGCAGCCAAGATCTGAGGGACAGGGGGCAGGACGAGCAGTACTTC. This encodes CASSQDLRDRGQDEQYF.

This clonotype was counted many times. V is TRBV28 and J is TRBJ2-5, with 12 bases that match TRBD2. Trimming took 6 bases from V and 7 from J; bases not matched to a gene: 15. The CDR3 length is 17 residues. CDR1 is MDHEN, CDR2 SYDVKM, per germline. The CDR3 DNA reads TGTGCCAGCAGCTACTGGGACCTAGCGGGAGGGCCGGGGACCCAGTACTTC. This codes for CASSYWDLAGGPGTQYF.

About this clonotype itself: A junction end diverges from the germline sequence, so it may reflect a read error. The gene calls are TRBV20-1 and TRBJ1-5, with D unclear. The CDR3 spans 15 residues. In germline, CDR1 is DFQATT, CDR2 SNEGSKA (reference sequence). This chain's CDR3 is CSAGDGGIWDQPQHF. The CDR3 DNA reads TGCAGTGCTGGAGACGGAGGGATCTGGGATCAGCCCCAGCATTTT.